This T cell receptor beta chain was sequenced during a study of cytomegalovirus exposure and HLA in healthy donors. The study's findings and limits: Later analysis identified several of the most significant clusters that appeared linked to common viral pathogens. Cytomegalovirus status was reportedly diagnosed by the classifier with high sensitivity and specificity. Relative to the roughly 690-donor mean, N-insertions were reportedly fewer in an Asian-associated ancestry cluster in a later analysis.

PCR used 60 Vbeta primers and 13 Jbeta primers. The data were produced by immunoSEQ multiplex PCR, yet TCRdb's version contains in-frame clones alone and is incomplete. Found here are 140,000 to 150,000 clones; the top ten clones hold about 0.96%. In germline, CDR1 is LNHNV, CDR2 YYDKDF (reference sequence). The CDR3 extends over 13 amino acids. The V end was cut by 8 bases, the J end by 0 bases, with 9 bases between. Regarding this clone: Its antigen remains unidentified.

Regarding donors, all were healthy bone marrow donors. This sequence originates from a male donor in good health and CMV-seronegative. The V and J genes are TRBV15 and TRBJ2-3, with a weak D call TRBD1 (5 bases). Sequences were obtained from PBMCs. The CDR3 coding sequence is TGTGCCACCGGACACTCTAGCACAGATACGCAGTATTTT. It encodes CATGHSSTDTQYF.